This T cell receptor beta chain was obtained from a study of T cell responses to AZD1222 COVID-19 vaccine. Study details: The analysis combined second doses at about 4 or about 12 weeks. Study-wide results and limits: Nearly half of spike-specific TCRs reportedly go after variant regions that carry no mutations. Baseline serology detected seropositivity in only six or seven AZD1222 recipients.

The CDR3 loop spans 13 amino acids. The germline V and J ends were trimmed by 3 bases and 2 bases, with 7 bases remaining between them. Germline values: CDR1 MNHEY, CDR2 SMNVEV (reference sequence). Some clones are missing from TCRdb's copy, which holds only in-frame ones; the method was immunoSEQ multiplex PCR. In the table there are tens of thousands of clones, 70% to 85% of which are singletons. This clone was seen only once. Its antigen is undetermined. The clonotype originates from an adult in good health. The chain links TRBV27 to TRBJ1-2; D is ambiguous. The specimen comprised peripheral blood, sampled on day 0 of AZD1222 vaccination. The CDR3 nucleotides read TGTGCCAGCAGTTTGACACGGAACTATGGCTACACCTTC. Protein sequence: CASSLTRNYGYTF.